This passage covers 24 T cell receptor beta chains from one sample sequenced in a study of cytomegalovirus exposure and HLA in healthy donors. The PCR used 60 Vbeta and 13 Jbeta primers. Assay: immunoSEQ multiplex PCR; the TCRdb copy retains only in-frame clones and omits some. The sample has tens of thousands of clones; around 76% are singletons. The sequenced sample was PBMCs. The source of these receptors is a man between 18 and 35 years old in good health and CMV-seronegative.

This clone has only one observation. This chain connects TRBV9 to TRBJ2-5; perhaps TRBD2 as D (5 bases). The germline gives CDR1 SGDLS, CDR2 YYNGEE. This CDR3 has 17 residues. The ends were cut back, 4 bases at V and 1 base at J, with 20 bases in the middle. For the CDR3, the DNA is TGTGCCAGCAGCCCCCGGAGTGGCGGGCTAGCCCAAGAGACCCAGTACTTC. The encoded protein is CASSPRSGGLAQETQYF.

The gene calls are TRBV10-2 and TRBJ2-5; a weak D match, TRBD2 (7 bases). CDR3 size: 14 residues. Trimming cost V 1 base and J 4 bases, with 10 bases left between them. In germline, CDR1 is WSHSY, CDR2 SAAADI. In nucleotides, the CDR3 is TGCGCCAGCAGTGAGTGGGGGGGCCGAGAGACCCAGTACTTC. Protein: CASSEWGGRETQYF.

DNA for the CDR3: TGTGCCAGTAGTATAGATCTGTCCAGCGGGGTATACAATGAGCAGTTCTTC. It yields the protein CASSIDLSSGVYNEQFF. The V call is TRBV19, the J call TRBJ2-1, with 7 bases matching TRBD2. Per the germline V gene, CDR1 is LNHDA and CDR2 is SQIVND (reference sequence). V lost 0 bases, J lost 4 bases, and 9 bases stayed unmatched. This CDR3 is 17 amino acids long.

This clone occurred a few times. CDR3 residues: CASSVEGTKYEQYF. In nucleotides, the CDR3 is TGTGCCAGCAGCGTAGAAGGGACAAAATACGAGCAGTACTTC. This chain uses TRBV9 with TRBJ2-7; TRBD1 might be the D (6 bases). This CDR3 contains 14 residues. The germline gives CDR1 SGDLS, CDR2 YYNGEE. V was clipped by 0 bases and J by 4 bases, with 11 bases between them. The full variable domain, rest sourced from reference TRBV9 and TRBJ2-7, is DSGVTQTPKHLITATGQRVTLRCSPRSGDLSVYWYQQSLDQGLQFLIQYYNGEERAKGNILERFSAQQFPDLHSELNLSSLELGDSALYFCASSVEGTKYEQYFGPGTRLTVT.

This CDR3 is CASSRSWSPYEQYF. The CDR3 region has the DNA TGTGCCAGCAGCCGGAGCTGGAGCCCCTACGAGCAGTACTTC. This chain links TRBV5-4 with TRBJ2-7; no firm D call. CDR1 SGHNT and CDR2 YYREEE come from the germline V gene (reference sequence). Trimming stripped 4 bases from V and 2 bases from J, with 13 bases between. The CDR3 contains 14 residues.

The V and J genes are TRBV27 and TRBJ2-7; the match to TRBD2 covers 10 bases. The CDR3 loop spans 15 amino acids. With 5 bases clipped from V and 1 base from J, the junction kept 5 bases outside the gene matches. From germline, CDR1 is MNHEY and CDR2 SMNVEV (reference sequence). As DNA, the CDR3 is TGTGCCAGCAGTCCGCAGCGGGGGGGTTCCTACGAGCAGTACTTC. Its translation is CASSPQRGGSYEQYF.

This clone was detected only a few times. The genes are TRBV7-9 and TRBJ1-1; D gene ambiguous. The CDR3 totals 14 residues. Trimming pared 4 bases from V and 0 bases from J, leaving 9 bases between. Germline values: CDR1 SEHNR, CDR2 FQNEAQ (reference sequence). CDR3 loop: CASSSGPMNTEAFF. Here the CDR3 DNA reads TGTGCCAGCAGCTCCGGTCCCATGAACACTGAAGCTTTCTTT.

CDR3 nucleotide sequence: TGTGCCAGCAGCAAGGACAGGGCCAACAATCCACCCCTCCACTTT. Protein product: CASSKDRANNPPLHF. This chain uses TRBV2 with TRBJ1-6; 8 positions match TRBD1. CDR3 length equals 15 residues. Per germline, CDR1 SNHLY and CDR2 FYNNEI. V lost 6 bases and J lost 11; bases outside the gene matches: 12.

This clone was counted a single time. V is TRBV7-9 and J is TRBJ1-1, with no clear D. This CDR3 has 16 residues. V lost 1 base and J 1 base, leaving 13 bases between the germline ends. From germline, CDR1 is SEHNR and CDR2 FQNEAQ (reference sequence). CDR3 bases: TGTGCCAGCAGCTTAGGACGACACGGGAGGAACACTGAAGCTTTCTTT. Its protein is CASSLGRHGRNTEAFF.

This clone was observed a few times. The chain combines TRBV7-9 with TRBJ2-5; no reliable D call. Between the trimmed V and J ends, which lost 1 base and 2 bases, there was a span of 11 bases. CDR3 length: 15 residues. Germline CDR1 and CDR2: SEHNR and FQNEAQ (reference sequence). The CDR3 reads CASSLGLGEQETQYF. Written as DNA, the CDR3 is TGTGCCAGCAGCTTAGGGTTGGGCGAGCAAGAGACCCAGTACTTC.

This chain's CDR3 is CASRGDRVSNQPQHF. The CDR3 bases are TGTGCCAGTCGGGGAGACAGGGTTAGCAATCAGCCCCAGCATTTT. The chain couples TRBV2 to TRBJ1-5; 7 positions agree with TRBD1. This CDR3 is 15 amino acids long. In germline, CDR1 is SNHLY, CDR2 FYNNEI. V lost 9 bases, J lost 0 bases, and 8 bases stayed unmatched.

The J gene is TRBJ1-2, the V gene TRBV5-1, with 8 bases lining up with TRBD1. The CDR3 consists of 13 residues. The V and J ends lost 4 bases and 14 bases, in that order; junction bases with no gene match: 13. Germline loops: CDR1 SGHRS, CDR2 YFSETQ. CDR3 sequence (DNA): TGCGCCAGCAGCCTAACGTCGGACAGGGAGGGAACCTTC. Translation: CASSLTSDREGTF.

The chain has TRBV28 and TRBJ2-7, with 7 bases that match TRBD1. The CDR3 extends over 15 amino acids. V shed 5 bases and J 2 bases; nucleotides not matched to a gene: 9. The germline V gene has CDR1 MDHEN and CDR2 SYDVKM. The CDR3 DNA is TGTGCCAGCAGTACTGGGACAGTCATCCCCTACGAGCAGTACTTC. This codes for CASSTGTVIPYEQYF.

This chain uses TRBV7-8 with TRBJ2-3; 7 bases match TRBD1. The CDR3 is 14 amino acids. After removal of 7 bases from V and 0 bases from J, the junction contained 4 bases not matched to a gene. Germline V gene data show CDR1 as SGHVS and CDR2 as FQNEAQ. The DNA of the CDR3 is TGTGCCAGCAAGGGGGCCCCTAGCACAGATACGCAGTATTTT. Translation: CASKGAPSTDTQYF.

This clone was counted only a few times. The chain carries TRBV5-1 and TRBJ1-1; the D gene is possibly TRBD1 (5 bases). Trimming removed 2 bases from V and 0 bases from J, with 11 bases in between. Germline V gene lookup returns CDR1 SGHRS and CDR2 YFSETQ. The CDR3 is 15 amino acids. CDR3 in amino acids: CASSFQGSMNTEAFF. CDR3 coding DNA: TGCGCCAGCAGCTTCCAGGGATCTATGAACACTGAAGCTTTCTTT.

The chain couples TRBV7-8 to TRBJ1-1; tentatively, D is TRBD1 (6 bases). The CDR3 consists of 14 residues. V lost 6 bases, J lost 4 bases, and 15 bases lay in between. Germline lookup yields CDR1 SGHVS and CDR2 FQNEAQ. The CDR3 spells CASSLGRGGTEAFF. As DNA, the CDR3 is TGTGCCAGCAGTTTGGGCAGGGGTGGCACTGAAGCTTTCTTT.

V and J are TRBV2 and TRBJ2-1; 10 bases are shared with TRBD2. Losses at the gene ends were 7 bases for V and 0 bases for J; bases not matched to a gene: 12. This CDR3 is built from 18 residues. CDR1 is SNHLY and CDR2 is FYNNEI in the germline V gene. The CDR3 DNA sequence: TGTGCCAGCACGCGAGTAGCGGGGGGTACCAGCTCCTACAATGAGCAGTTCTTC. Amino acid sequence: CASTRVAGGTSSYNEQFF. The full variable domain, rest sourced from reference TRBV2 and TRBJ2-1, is EPEVTQTPSHQVTQMGQEVILRCVPISNHLYFYWYRQILGQKVEFLVSFYNNEISEKSEIFDDQFSVERPDGSNFTLKIRSTKLEDSAMYFCASTRVAGGTSSYNEQFFGPGTRLTVL.

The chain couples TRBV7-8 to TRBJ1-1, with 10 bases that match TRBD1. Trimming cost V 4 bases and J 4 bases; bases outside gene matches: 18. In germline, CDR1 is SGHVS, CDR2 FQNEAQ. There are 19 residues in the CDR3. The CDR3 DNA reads TGTGCCAGCAGCTCGACCACCCCGGGACAGGGGCCTCGTAGCACTGAAGCTTTCTTT. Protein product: CASSSTTPGQGPRSTEAFF.

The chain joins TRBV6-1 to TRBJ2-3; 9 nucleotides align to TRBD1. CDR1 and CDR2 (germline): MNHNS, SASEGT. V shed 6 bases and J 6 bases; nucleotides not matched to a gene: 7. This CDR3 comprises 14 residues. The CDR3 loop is CASRGQGNADTQYF. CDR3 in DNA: TGTGCCAGCAGGGGACAGGGTAACGCGGATACGCAGTATTTT.

CDR3 nucleotide sequence: TGTGCCAGCAGCCGGGGGGCTGGATACGAGCAGTACGTC. This encodes CASSRGAGYEQYV. The chain uses TRBV5-4 and TRBJ2-7; D is perhaps TRBD2 (7 bases). Germline V gene data show CDR1 as SGHNT and CDR2 as YYREEE (reference sequence). The ends were cut back, 4 bases at V and 4 bases at J, with 12 bases in the middle. The CDR3 contains 13 residues.

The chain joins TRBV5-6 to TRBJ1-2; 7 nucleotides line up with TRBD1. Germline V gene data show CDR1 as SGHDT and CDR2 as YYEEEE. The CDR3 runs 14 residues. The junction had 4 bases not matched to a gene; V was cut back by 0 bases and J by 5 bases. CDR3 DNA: TGTGCCAGCAGCTTGGGAGGGGGCCGTTATGGCTACACCTTC. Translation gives CASSLGGGRYGYTF. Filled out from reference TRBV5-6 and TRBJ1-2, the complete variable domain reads DAGVTQSPTHLIKTRGQQVTLRCSPKSGHDTVSWYQQALGQGPQFIFQYYEEEERQRGNFPDRFSGHQFPNYSSELNVNALLLGDSALYLCASSLGGGRYGYTFGSGTRLTVV.

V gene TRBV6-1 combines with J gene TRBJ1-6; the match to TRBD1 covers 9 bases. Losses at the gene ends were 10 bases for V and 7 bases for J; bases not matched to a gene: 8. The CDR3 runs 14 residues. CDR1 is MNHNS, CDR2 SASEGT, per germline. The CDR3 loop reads CATQRGTGNSPLHF. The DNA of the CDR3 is TGTGCCACCCAGCGTGGGACAGGGAATTCACCCCTCCACTTT.

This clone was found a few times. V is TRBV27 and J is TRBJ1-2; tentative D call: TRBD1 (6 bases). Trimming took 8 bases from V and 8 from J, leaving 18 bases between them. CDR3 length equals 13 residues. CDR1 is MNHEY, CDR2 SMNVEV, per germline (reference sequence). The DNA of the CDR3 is TGTGCCAGCGGACAGAAGGGGCGGTCGGGCTACACCTTC. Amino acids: CASGQKGRSGYTF.

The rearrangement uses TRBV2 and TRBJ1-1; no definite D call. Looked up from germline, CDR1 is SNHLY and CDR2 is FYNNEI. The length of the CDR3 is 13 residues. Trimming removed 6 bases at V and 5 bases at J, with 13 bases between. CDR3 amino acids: CASRTLSETEAFF. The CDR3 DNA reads TGTGCCAGCAGGACCTTATCGGAGACTGAAGCTTTCTTT.